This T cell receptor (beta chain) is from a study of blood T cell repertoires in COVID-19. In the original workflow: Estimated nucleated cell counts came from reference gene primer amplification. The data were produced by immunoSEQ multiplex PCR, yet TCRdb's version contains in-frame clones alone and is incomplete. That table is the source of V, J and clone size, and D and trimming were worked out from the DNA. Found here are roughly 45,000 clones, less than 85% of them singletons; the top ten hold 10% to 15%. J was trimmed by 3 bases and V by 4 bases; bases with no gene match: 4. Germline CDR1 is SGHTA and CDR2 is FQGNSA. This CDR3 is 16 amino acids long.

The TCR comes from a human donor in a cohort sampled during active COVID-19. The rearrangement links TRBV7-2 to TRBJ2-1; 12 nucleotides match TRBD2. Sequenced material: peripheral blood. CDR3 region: CASSSRTSGNYNEQFF. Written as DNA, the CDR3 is TGTGCCAGCAGCTCACGGACTAGCGGGAACTACAATGAGCAGTTCTTC.